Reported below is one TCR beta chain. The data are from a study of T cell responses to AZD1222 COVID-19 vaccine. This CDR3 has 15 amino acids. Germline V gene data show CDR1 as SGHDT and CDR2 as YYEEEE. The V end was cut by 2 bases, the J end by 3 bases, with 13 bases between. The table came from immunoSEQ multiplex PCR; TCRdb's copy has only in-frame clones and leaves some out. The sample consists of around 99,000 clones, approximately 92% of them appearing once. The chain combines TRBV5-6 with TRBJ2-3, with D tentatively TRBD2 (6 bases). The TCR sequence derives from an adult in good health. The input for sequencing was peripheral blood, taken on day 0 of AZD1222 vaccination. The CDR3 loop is CASSFGTPRTDTQYF. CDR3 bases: TGTGCCAGCAGCTTCGGGACTCCCCGGACAGATACGCAGTATTTT.